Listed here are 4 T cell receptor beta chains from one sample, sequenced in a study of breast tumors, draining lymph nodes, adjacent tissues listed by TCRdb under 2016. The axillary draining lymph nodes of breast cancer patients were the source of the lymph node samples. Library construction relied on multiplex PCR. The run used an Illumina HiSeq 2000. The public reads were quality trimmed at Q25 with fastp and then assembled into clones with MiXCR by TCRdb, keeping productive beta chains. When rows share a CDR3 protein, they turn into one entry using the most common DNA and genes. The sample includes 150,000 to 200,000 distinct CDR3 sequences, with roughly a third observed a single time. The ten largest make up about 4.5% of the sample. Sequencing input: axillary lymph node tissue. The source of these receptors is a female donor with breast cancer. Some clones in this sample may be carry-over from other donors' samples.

As DNA, the CDR3 is TGTGCCAGCAGCGACGCGGACAGGTTCCACGAGCAGTACTTC. Translating it yields CASSDADRFHEQYF. V and J are TRBV12-3 or TRBV12-4 and TRBJ2-7, with 7 positions matching TRBD1. With 6 bases clipped from V and 5 bases from J, the junction kept 10 bases outside the gene matches. The CDR3 consists of 14 residues.

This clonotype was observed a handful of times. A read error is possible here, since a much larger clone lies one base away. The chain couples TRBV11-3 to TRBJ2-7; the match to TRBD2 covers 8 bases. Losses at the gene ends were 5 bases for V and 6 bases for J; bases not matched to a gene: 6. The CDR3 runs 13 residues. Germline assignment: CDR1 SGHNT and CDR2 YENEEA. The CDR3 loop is CASSVTSDSEQYF. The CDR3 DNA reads TGTGCCAGCAGCGTGACTAGCGACTCCGAGCAGTACTTC.

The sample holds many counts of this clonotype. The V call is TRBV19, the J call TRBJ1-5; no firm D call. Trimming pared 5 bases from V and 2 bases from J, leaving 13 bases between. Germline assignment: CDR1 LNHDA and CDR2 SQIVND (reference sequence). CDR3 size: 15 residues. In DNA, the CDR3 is TGTGCCAGTAGTCTTTCCCATTACGGCAATCAGCCCCAGCATTTT. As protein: CASSLSHYGNQPQHF.

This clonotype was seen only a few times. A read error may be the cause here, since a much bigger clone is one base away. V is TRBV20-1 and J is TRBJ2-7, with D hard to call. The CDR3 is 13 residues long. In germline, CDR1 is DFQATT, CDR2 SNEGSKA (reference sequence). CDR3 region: CSASVGAAYAQYF. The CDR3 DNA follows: TGCAGTGCTAGTGTAGGCGCGGCCTACGCGCAGTACTTC.